This TCR beta chain is drawn from a study of early T cells in non-severe SARS-CoV-2 infection. Study-wide context: Investigators sequenced bulk RNA drawn from unsorted whole blood, and chains remained unpaired.

Tagging with unique molecular identifiers was applied to individual cDNA molecules. TCRdb used MiXCR to reprocess the 5' RACE reads, holding one entry per CDR3 protein. This table has around 31,000 distinct CDR3 sequences, roughly 5% appearing once. Trimming took 2 bases from V and 2 from J, leaving 10 bases between them. The CDR3 loop spans 15 amino acids. The germline gives CDR1 MNHEY, CDR2 SMNVEV (reference sequence). Overall study results and limits: Using VDJdb, the matching emphasized anti-spike CD8 responses while missing private and CD4 specificities.

This clonotype ranks as medium-sized. Its antigen is undetermined. V is TRBV27 and J is TRBJ2-1; a weak D match, TRBD1 (7 bases). The specimen sequenced was whole blood. This clonotype originated in an adult who was a healthcare worker with PCR-confirmed SARS-CoV-2 infection or an uninfected control (not recorded which). The CDR3 region has the DNA TGTGCCAGCAGTTTACAGGGGGGAACCTACAATGAGCAGTTCTTC. Its protein product is CASSLQGGTYNEQFF.